The 19 T cell receptor beta chains presented below share a single source sample, sequenced in a study of blood T cell repertoires in COVID-19. Data came from immunoSEQ multiplex PCR; TCRdb stores just in-frame clones and leaves some out. This table has 270,000 or so clones, around 86% appearing once. Sequenced sample: peripheral blood. These receptor sequences come from a woman aged 30 to 39 with active or convalescent COVID-19.

V gene TRBV7-9 combines with J gene TRBJ1-2; 7 bases line up with TRBD1. The germline V gene has CDR1 SEHNR and CDR2 FQNEAQ (reference sequence). This CDR3 is 15 amino acids long. The junction had 7 bases not matched to a gene; V was cut back by 2 bases and J by 4 bases. The CDR3, as DNA: TGTGCCAGCAGCTTAACCCGACAGGGTTTCTATGGCTACACCTTC. It translates to CASSLTRQGFYGYTF.

This clone is a singleton in its sample. One end of the junction is discordant with germline, which a read error may explain. The V and J genes are TRBV6-1 and TRBJ2-1; TRBD2 might be the D (5 bases). Germline CDR1 is MNHNS and CDR2 is SASEGT. The CDR3 totals 13 residues. DNA of the CDR3: TGTGCCAGCAGTGAACGACGGGGAGTGGGGTTGGTCTTC. Translating it yields CASSERRGVGLVF.

The CDR3 DNA reads TGTGCCAGCAGCCGAGAAGGGACAGTGAATGAAAAACTGTTTTTT. This encodes CASSREGTVNEKLFF. V is TRBV7-8 and J is TRBJ1-4, with 7 bases that match TRBD1. CDR3 size: 15 residues. After removal of 5 bases from V and 5 bases from J, the junction contained 8 bases not matched to a gene. Germline CDR1 SGHVS, CDR2 FQNEAQ.

This chain connects TRBV30 to TRBJ1-5, with 7 nucleotides matching TRBD1. The germline gives CDR1 GTSNPN, CDR2 SVGIG (reference sequence). Trimming cost V 8 bases and J 2 bases; bases outside gene matches: 9. The CDR3 is 14 amino acids. CDR3 DNA sequence: TGTGCCCTTGCCCTCGACAGGGGCAATCAGCCCCAGCATTTT. It encodes CALALDRGNQPQHF. Using reference TRBV30 and TRBJ1-5 for the parts outside the CDR3, the full variable domain is SQTIHQWPATLVQPVGSPLSLECTVEGTSNPNLYWYRQAAGRGLQLLFYSVGIGQISSEVPQNLSASRPQDRQFILSSKKLLLSDSGFYLCALALDRGNQPQHFGDGTRLSIL.

The chain carries TRBV7-8 and TRBJ1-3, with a weak D call TRBD1 (5 bases). Between the trimmed V and J ends, which lost 4 bases and 1 base, there was a span of 8 bases. CDR3 size: 14 residues. Germline V lookup: CDR1 SGHVS, CDR2 FQNEAQ. Written as DNA, the CDR3 is TGTGCCAGCAGCTCGGGGGGATCTGGAAACACCATATATTTT. Its protein product is CASSSGGSGNTIYF.

The gene calls are TRBV6-4 and TRBJ2-1, with 12 positions matching TRBD2. After removal of 0 bases from V and 7 bases from J, the junction contained 4 bases not matched to a gene. The CDR3 has 16 residues. CDR1 MRHNA and CDR2 SNTAGT come from the germline V gene. This chain's CDR3 is CASSDSASGGANEQFF. CDR3 sequence (DNA): TGTGCCAGCAGTGACTCCGCTAGCGGGGGGGCGAATGAGCAGTTCTTC.

The V and J genes are TRBV4-3 and TRBJ2-1, with D possibly being TRBD2 (6 bases). Between the trimmed V and J ends, which lost 6 bases and 4 bases, there was a span of 16 bases. Germline V gives CDR1 LGHNA, CDR2 YSLEER. The length of the CDR3 is 15 residues. Here the CDR3 reads CASSPRALAYNEQFF. Here the CDR3 DNA reads TGCGCCAGCAGTCCAAGAGCTCTAGCGTACAATGAGCAGTTCTTC.

The chain is built from TRBV18 and TRBJ2-7; TRBD1 agrees at 7 bases. The CDR3 is 15 residues long. V gave up 4 bases and J gave up 2 bases; unmatched junction bases: 8. The germline CDR1 and CDR2 sequences are KGHSH and LQKENI. CDR3 sequence (DNA): TGTGCCAGCTCACTGGAAGGAAGGGGGCCCTACGAGCAGTACTTC. Translating gives CASSLEGRGPYEQYF.

To note about this clone: The same CDR3 is also encoded by other DNA sequences in this sample. The chain recombines TRBV9 with TRBJ2-5; maybe TRBD2 (5 bases). The CDR3 consists of 13 residues. Germline values: CDR1 SGDLS, CDR2 YYNGEE. V gave up 0 bases and J gave up 5 bases, with 8 bases separating them. The CDR3 protein is CASSVGGGETQYF. The CDR3 bases are TGTGCCAGCAGCGTAGGAGGCGGGGAGACCCAGTACTTC.

On this clone: A read error may account for a junction end that differs from germline. This sequence joins TRBV28 and TRBJ2-2, with a weak D call TRBD1 (5 bases). The CDR3 is made up of 14 amino acids. Germline CDR1 MDHEN, CDR2 SYDVKM. For the CDR3, the DNA is TGTGCCAGCAGCCCAGGACAAATAACCGCGGAGCTGTTTTTT. This codes for CASSPGQITAELFF.

The chain recombines TRBV19 with TRBJ1-6, with TRBD1 matching over 9 bases. CDR3 length: 13 residues. V was clipped by 8 bases and J by 6 bases; unmatched bases: 2. Germline CDR1 reads LNHDA; CDR2 reads SQIVND (reference sequence). The CDR3 sequence is CASGQGSNSPLHF. CDR3 sequence (DNA): TGTGCCAGTGGACAGGGGAGTAATTCACCCCTCCACTTT.

This clone was detected once. One end of the junction varies from germline; a read error may be responsible. The V and J genes are TRBV15 and TRBJ2-1; TRBD1 is a possible D gene (5 bases). Germline lookup yields CDR1 LNHNV and CDR2 YYDKDF (reference sequence). The CDR3 contains 13 residues. For the CDR3, the DNA is TGTGCCATCAGCACAGGAACCTACAATGAGCAGTTCTTC. It codes for CAISTGTYNEQFF.

The chain has TRBV28 and TRBJ1-5, with 7 bases identical to TRBD1. CDR3 length equals 18 residues. After removal of 9 bases from V and 4 bases from J, the junction contained 21 bases not matched to a gene. Germline-derived CDR1 and CDR2 are MDHEN and SYDVKM. The CDR3 sequence is CAREPRGPCGWGNQPQHF. The CDR3 bases are TGTGCCAGGGAGCCGAGGGGGCCGTGCGGTTGGGGAAATCAGCCCCAGCATTTT.

The rearrangement uses TRBV29-1 and TRBJ2-2, with 7 bases matching TRBD2. Unmatched junction bases numbered 12, after V lost 6 bases and J lost 5 bases. Germline CDR1 reads SQVTM; CDR2 reads ANQGSEA. This CDR3 has 15 amino acids. In DNA form, the CDR3 reads TGCAGCGTGGGGGGGGACCCAAAAAGAACCGGGGAGCTGTTTTTT. Translating gives CSVGGDPKRTGELFF.

This rearrangement joins TRBV7-8 to TRBJ2-3, with TRBD1 identical over 7 bases. The CDR3 extends over 14 amino acids. Germline V gene data show CDR1 as SGHVS and CDR2 as FQNEAQ. The junction had 4 bases not matched to a gene; V was cut back by 5 bases and J by 2 bases. The CDR3 DNA sequence: TGTGCCAGCAGCCGGACAGGACCCACAGATACGCAGTATTTT. It specifies CASSRTGPTDTQYF.

This clone is a singleton in its sample. This chain links TRBV28 with TRBJ2-5, with TRBD1 as a possible D gene (5 bases). V shed 4 bases and J shed 5 bases, with 5 bases lying between them. Looked up from germline, CDR1 is MDHEN and CDR2 is SYDVKM. The CDR3 consists of 11 residues. CDR3: CASSSGETQYF. For the CDR3, the DNA is TGTGCCAGCAGTTCAGGGGAGACCCAGTACTTC. Full variable domain (outside the CDR3, taken from reference TRBV28 and TRBJ2-5): DVKVTQSSRYLVKRTGEKVFLECVQDMDHENMFWYRQDPGLGLRLIYFSYDVKMKEKGDIPEGYSVSREKKERFSLILESASTNQTSMYLCASSSGETQYFGPGTRLLVL.

V and J are TRBV4-1 and TRBJ2-1, with D possibly matching TRBD2 (5 bases). This CDR3 has 14 amino acids. The germline V gene encodes CDR1 MGHRA and CDR2 YSYEKL. V lost 4 bases and J 7 bases, leaving 14 bases between the germline ends. The CDR3 nucleotides are TGCGCCAGCAGCCGATTCCGGGGTACAAATGAGCAGTTCTTC. It yields the protein CASSRFRGTNEQFF.

This chain uses TRBV7-3 with TRBJ2-3; D is perhaps TRBD1 (5 bases). There are 16 residues in the CDR3. The ends were cut back, 5 bases at V and 6 bases at J, with 21 bases in the middle. Germline V gives CDR1 SGHTA, CDR2 FQGTGA. The CDR3 spells CASSEKPRGSSDTQYF. As DNA, the CDR3 is TGTGCCAGCAGCGAAAAGCCTAGGGGTAGTTCCGATACGCAGTATTTT.

This clone was recorded only once. The chain links TRBV5-5 to TRBJ2-1; 11 nucleotides match TRBD2. Germline V gene lookup returns CDR1 SGHKS and CDR2 YYEKEE (reference sequence). V dropped 2 bases and J dropped 6; count of bases not matched to a gene: 4. This CDR3 comprises 15 residues. In DNA, the CDR3 is TGTGCCAGCAGCTTTAGCGGGGGGGAGGTCAATGAGCAGTTCTTC. Its translation is CASSFSGGEVNEQFF.